A single sample gave rise to the 15 T cell receptor beta chains below, sequenced in a study of identical twins. MiXCR was run by TCRdb on the 5' RACE reads, yielding one entry per CDR3 protein. The repertoire consists of about 660,000 distinct CDR3 sequences, with over 8.5% occurring once and the leading ten covering approximately 0.96%. These data were likewise used in another study, on yellow fever vaccine responses in identical twins.

Material: PBMCs. These receptors came from a woman in her late teens or twenties in good health.

The chain recombines TRBV15 with TRBJ1-5, with 8 bases identical to TRBD1. This CDR3 is built from 14 residues. V lost 5 bases, J lost 6 bases, and 6 bases stayed unmatched. CDR1 and CDR2 (germline): LNHNV, YYDKDF (reference sequence). CDR3 sequence (DNA): TGTGCCACCAGCGCCGGACAGGGAGGTCAGCCCCAGCATTTT. Protein sequence: CATSAGQGGQPQHF.

A few counts support this clonotype. V and J are TRBV19 and TRBJ2-3; D might be TRBD2 (5 bases). The CDR3 contains 13 residues. Germline V gene lookup returns CDR1 LNHDA and CDR2 SQIVND (reference sequence). Trimming cost V 6 bases and J 14 bases, with 21 bases left between them. The CDR3 bases are TGTGCCAGTAGAAGCGGTGGGGTGTCTTGGCTGTATTTT. This gives the protein CASRSGGVSWLYF.

This clonotype has more than one count but fewer than ten. The V gene is TRBV7-9, the J gene TRBJ2-3; D ambiguous. The CDR3 spans 13 residues. Germline lookup yields CDR1 SEHNR and CDR2 FQNEAQ (reference sequence). V gave up 3 bases and J gave up 4 bases, with 8 bases separating them. For the CDR3, the DNA is TGTGCCAGCAGCTTTTCGTCGGCAGATACGCAGTATTTT. This codes for CASSFSSADTQYF.

The CDR3 DNA is TGTGCCAGCAGTGAAGGACGGACGGTCGGGGAGCTGTTTTTT. It is translated as CASSEGRTVGELFF. The genes are TRBV2 and TRBJ2-2, with D uncertain. CDR1 is SNHLY, CDR2 FYNNEI, per germline. This CDR3 has 14 amino acids. Trimming shortened V by 1 base and J by 7 bases, and 10 bases separated the two germline ends.

The chain carries TRBV20-1 and TRBJ2-3, with 9 bases matching TRBD2. Germline-derived CDR1 and CDR2 are DFQATT and SNEGSKA (reference sequence). Losses at the gene ends were 3 bases for V and 0 bases for J; bases not matched to a gene: 10. The CDR3 is 17 amino acids. CDR3 bases: TGCAGTGCTAGTGGGTGGAGCCTAGCGGGAAGCACAGATACGCAGTATTTT. Its translation: CSASGWSLAGSTDTQYF.

The chain has TRBV2 and TRBJ2-1; weak D call: TRBD2 (6 bases). V lost 4 bases to trimming and J lost 7 bases, with 17 bases between them. The CDR3 spans 15 residues. Germline lookup yields CDR1 SNHLY and CDR2 FYNNEI. Here the CDR3 reads CASSGDSLKANEQFF. The CDR3 bases are TGTGCCAGCAGTGGGGACTCTCTAAAGGCGAATGAGCAGTTCTTC.

V and J are TRBV6-1 and TRBJ2-7; no firm D call. The germline gives CDR1 MNHNS, CDR2 SASEGT. The CDR3 runs 14 residues. V lost 2 bases, J lost 0 bases, and 8 bases lay in between. The CDR3 nucleotides read TGTGCCAGCAGTGAATATGCTGGCTCCTACGAGCAGTACTTC. Its protein product is CASSEYAGSYEQYF.

This chain joins TRBV28 and TRBJ1-2, with a tentative D call TRBD1 (5 bases). V gave up 2 bases and J gave up 4 bases, with 11 bases separating them. The CDR3 covers 14 residues. The germline gives CDR1 MDHEN, CDR2 SYDVKM. The CDR3 loop reads CASSLKTVSYGYTF. CDR3 bases: TGTGCCAGCAGTTTAAAGACAGTCAGCTATGGCTACACCTTC.

This clonotype showed up many times. The chain carries TRBV9 and TRBJ2-7; no clear D gene. Trimming cost V 3 bases and J 1 base, with 11 bases left between them. Germline assignment: CDR1 SGDLS and CDR2 YYNGEE. This CDR3 is built from 14 residues. The CDR3 loop is CASSEPGLSYEQYF. The CDR3 coding sequence is TGTGCCAGCAGCGAACCGGGTCTTTCCTACGAGCAGTACTTC.

This clonotype was observed at least ten times. The gene calls are TRBV29-1 and TRBJ1-2; D call uncertain. The CDR3 is made up of 12 amino acids. Trimming cost V 4 bases and J 5 bases, with 11 bases left between them. Germline values: CDR1 SQVTM, CDR2 ANQGSEA. CDR3 region: CSVAVFGYGYTF. The CDR3 bases are TGCAGCGTTGCGGTTTTTGGGTATGGCTACACCTTC.

This clonotype was observed a handful of times. This chain uses TRBV6-1 with TRBJ2-5, with D possibly being TRBD1 or TRBD2 (6 bases each). Trimming pared 5 bases from V and 5 bases from J, leaving 18 bases between. Germline loops: CDR1 MNHNS, CDR2 SASEGT. This CDR3 has 15 residues. The CDR3 nucleotides are TGTGCCAGCAGTCCCCGGGGGCGGGGAAAGGAGACCCAGTACTTC. As protein: CASSPRGRGKETQYF.

The chain links TRBV27 to TRBJ2-5; the match to TRBD1 covers 11 bases. Trimming removed 3 bases from V and 6 bases from J; junction bases left unmatched: 6. Germline CDR1 reads MNHEY; CDR2 reads SMNVEV (reference sequence). The CDR3 is 15 amino acids. CDR3 protein: CASSFRTGGDKTQYF. The CDR3, as DNA: TGTGCCAGCAGTTTTCGGACAGGGGGCGATAAGACCCAGTACTTC.

The genes are TRBV18 and TRBJ2-2; D possibly corresponds to TRBD1 (6 bases). V lost 3 bases and J lost 0, with 11 bases in between. Germline CDR1 KGHSH, CDR2 LQKENI. The CDR3 is made up of 16 amino acids. The CDR3 loop reads CASSPIGQTNTGELFF. The CDR3 DNA reads as TGTGCCAGCTCACCTATCGGACAGACGAACACCGGGGAGCTGTTTTTT.

Ten or more counts support this clonotype. The gene calls are TRBV5-1 and TRBJ2-2; 9 bases are a match to TRBD2. CDR1 is SGHRS, CDR2 YFSETQ, per germline. The CDR3 runs 17 residues. V was pared by 0 bases and J by 3 bases, with 6 bases of the junction left unmatched. The CDR3 sequence is CASSLGWTSAYTGELFF. Here the CDR3 DNA reads TGCGCCAGCAGCTTGGGTTGGACTAGCGCCTACACCGGGGAGCTGTTTTTT. The full variable domain, completed using reference TRBV5-1 and TRBJ2-2, is KAGVTQTPRYLIKTRGQQVTLSCSPISGHRSVSWYQQTPGQGLQFLFEYFSETQRNKGNFPGRFSGRQFSNSRSEMNVSTLELGDSALYLCASSLGWTSAYTGELFFGEGSRLTVL.

This chain links TRBV25-1 with TRBJ1-4, with TRBD1 matching over 7 bases. The J segment lost 12 bases and the V segment lost 1 base, leaving 8 bases of the junction unmatched. The CDR3 is made up of 14 amino acids. Germline V gives CDR1 MGHDK, CDR2 SYGVNS. CDR3 loop: CASSESSDRAELFF. CDR3 coding DNA: TGTGCCAGCAGTGAATCCAGCGACAGGGCGGAACTGTTTTTT.